The next 8 T cell receptor beta chains were all read from a single sample in a study of early T cells in non-severe SARS-CoV-2 infection. TCRdb fed the 5' RACE reads into MiXCR, producing one record per CDR3 protein. Among about 61,000 distinct CDR3 sequences listed, roughly 10% were seen once. Sequencing was performed on whole blood. The receptors derive from an adult who was a healthcare worker with PCR-confirmed SARS-CoV-2 infection or an uninfected control (not recorded which).

This clonotype was seen more than once but under ten times. V usage is TRBV5-6 and J usage is TRBJ2-3; tentatively, D is TRBD2 (6 bases). This CDR3 region has 16 residues. Between the trimmed V and J ends, which lost 4 bases and 2 bases, there was a span of 17 bases. From germline, CDR1 is SGHDT and CDR2 YYEEEE. The chain's CDR3 is CASSPDGGSPTDTQYF. CDR3 DNA sequence: TGTGCCAGCAGCCCCGACGGGGGATCCCCCACAGATACGCAGTATTTT.

There are many counts of this clonotype. V is TRBV23-1 and J is TRBJ1-4; possible D gene TRBD1, 6 bases. TRBV23-1 is assigned to the ORF class and has an uncertain function. The CDR3 consists of 17 residues. V dropped 3 bases and J dropped 5 bases, with 19 bases sitting between them. The CDR3 region is CASSHGGLNPTNEKLFF. CDR3 in DNA: TGCGCCAGCAGTCACGGGGGCTTAAATCCGACGAATGAAAAACTGTTTTTT.

This clonotype was found many times. The chain recombines TRBV7-9 with TRBJ1-6; 7 bases are a match to TRBD1. Germline V lookup: CDR1 SEHNR, CDR2 FQNEAQ (reference sequence). V dropped 5 bases and J dropped 5; count of bases not matched to a gene: 3. The CDR3 is 14 amino acids. CDR3 nucleotide sequence: TGTGCCAGCAGCCCGGGACAGCATAATTCACCCCTCCACTTT. It translates to CASSPGQHNSPLHF.

The genes are TRBV29-1 and TRBJ2-5; 9 bases agree with TRBD1. After removal of 4 bases from V and 1 base from J, the junction contained 7 bases not matched to a gene. Germline assignment: CDR1 SQVTM and CDR2 ANQGSEA. There are 15 residues in the CDR3. For the CDR3, the DNA is TGCAGCGTTGCACGACAGGGGGACCCCCAAGAGACCCAGTACTTC. Its protein is CSVARQGDPQETQYF.

This clonotype was counted many times. The V and J genes are TRBV7-3 and TRBJ1-1; D is perhaps TRBD1 (6 bases). The V end lost 5 bases, the J end lost 4 bases, and 11 bases lay between the germline ends. The CDR3 covers 13 residues. The germline gives CDR1 SGHTA, CDR2 FQGTGA. The CDR3 sequence: CASSLTGATEAFF. The CDR3 bases are TGTGCCAGCAGCCTGACAGGAGCCACTGAAGCTTTCTTT.

This clonotype was seen repeatedly, ten times or more. The chain couples TRBV13 to TRBJ2-5; D not resolved. CDR3 size: 13 residues. Trimming pared 1 base from V and 4 bases from J, leaving 7 bases between. CDR1 is PRHDT and CDR2 is FYEKMQ in the germline V gene (reference sequence). CDR3 coding DNA: TGTGCCAGCAGCTTAGTACACGGAGAGACCCAGTACTTC. Residues: CASSLVHGETQYF.

This rearrangement joins TRBV7-9 to TRBJ2-1; no definite D call. Germline CDR1 reads SEHNR; CDR2 reads FQNEAQ (reference sequence). V was cut by 5 bases and J by 14 bases, with 19 bases left in between. The CDR3 runs 13 residues. The CDR3 reads CASSPNRMSSKFF. The CDR3 coding sequence is TGTGCCAGCAGCCCCAATAGGATGTCTAGTAAGTTCTTC.

The gene calls are TRBV29-1 and TRBJ2-3; 7 bases are a match to TRBD2. Germline CDR1 reads SQVTM; CDR2 reads ANQGSEA. The CDR3 runs to 13 residues. Unmatched junction bases numbered 4, after V lost 7 bases and J lost 0 bases. Here the CDR3 DNA reads TGCAGCGCCGCGGGGGACAGCACAGATACGCAGTATTTT. Translating gives CSAAGDSTDTQYF.